This T cell receptor (beta chain) was identified during a study of CD8+ T cells in alopecia areata. It was from alopecia areata patients that lesional scalp punch biopsies and peripheral blood were collected. RNA was isolated and reverse transcribed to cDNA, the sequencing template. Repertoires were generated with immunoSEQ multiplex PCR, while TCRdb's copy carries only in-frame clones and drops some. The sample lists some 130,000 clones, about 47% occurring once. The V gene's germline CDR1 is MNHEY and CDR2 SMNVEV (reference sequence). This CDR3 has 14 amino acids. V was cut by 7 bases and J by 0 bases, with 10 bases left in between.

The sequences come from CD8+ T cells sorted from blood, collected at week 0. The origin of this receptor is a human donor with alopecia areata. This rearrangement joins TRBV27 to TRBJ1-5, with D unresolved. CDR3 protein: CASTVGGSNQPQHF. In DNA, the CDR3 is TGTGCCAGCACTGTGGGAGGTAGCAATCAGCCCCAGCATTTT.